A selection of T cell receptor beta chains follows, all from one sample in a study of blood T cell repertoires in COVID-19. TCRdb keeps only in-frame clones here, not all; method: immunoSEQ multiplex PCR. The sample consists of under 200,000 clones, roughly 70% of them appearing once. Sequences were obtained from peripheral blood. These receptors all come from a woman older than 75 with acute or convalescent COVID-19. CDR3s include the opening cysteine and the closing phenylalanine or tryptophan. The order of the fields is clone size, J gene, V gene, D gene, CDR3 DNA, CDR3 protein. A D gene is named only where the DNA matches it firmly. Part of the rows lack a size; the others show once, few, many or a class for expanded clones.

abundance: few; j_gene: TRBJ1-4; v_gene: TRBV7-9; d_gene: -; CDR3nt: TGTGCCAGCACCTACGGGTCGATCGGTGAAAAACTGTTTTTT; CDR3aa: CASTYGSIGEKLFF
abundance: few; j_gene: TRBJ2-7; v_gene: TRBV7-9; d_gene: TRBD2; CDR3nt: TGTGCCAGCAGCCCCGGGCGGACTAGCGGGAGGCGCTCCTACGAGCAGTACTTC; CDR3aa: CASSPGRTSGRRSYEQYF
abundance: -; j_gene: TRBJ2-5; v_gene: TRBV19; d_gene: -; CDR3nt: TGTGCCTCGAGAGCGGCTGACGGGGAGACCCAGTACTTC; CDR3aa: CASRAADGETQYF
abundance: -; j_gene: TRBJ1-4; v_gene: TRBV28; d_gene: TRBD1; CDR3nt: TGTGCCAGCAGTTACCTGACAGGGGGCTATGAAAAACTGTTTTTT; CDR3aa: CASSYLTGGYEKLFF
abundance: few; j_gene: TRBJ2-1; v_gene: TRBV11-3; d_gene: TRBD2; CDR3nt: TGTGCCAGCAGCTTAGAATCTGGAGCGGGAGGGAGGTACAATGAGCAGTTCTTC; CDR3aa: CASSLESGAGGRYNEQFF
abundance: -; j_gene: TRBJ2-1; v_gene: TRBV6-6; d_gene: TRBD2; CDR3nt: TGTGCCAGCAGTCAGGCGACTAGCGGGAAGGGCTACAATGAGCAGTTCTTC; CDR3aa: CASSQATSGKGYNEQFF
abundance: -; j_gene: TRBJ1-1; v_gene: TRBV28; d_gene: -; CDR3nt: TGTGCCAGCAGGGGGCGGCAGAGGAACACTGAAGCTTTCTTT; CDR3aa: CASRGRQRNTEAFF
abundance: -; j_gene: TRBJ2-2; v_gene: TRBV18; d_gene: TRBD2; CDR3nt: TGTGCCAGCTCACCTAAACTAGCGGGAGCAGCCGGGGAGCTGTTTTTT; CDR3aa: CASSPKLAGAAGELFF
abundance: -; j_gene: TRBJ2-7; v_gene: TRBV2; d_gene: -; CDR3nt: TGTGCCAGCAGCGCGGTCTACGAGCAGTACTTC; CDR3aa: CASSAVYEQYF
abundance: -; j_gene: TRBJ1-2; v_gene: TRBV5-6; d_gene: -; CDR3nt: TGTGCCAGCAGCCCGGTCGGGCAGGGGAAGAACTATGGCTACACCTTC; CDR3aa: CASSPVGQGKNYGYTF
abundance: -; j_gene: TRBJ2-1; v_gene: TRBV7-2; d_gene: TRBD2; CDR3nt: TGTGCCAGCACCCTCACGGGAGGCTCCTACAATGAGCAGTTCTTC; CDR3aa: CASTLTGGSYNEQFF
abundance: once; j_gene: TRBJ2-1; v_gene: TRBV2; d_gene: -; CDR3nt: TGTGCCAGCACGCTGATAAGCTATGAGCAGTTCTTC; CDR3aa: CASTLISYEQFF
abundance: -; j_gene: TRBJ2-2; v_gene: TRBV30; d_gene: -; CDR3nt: TGTGCCTGGAGTCGGACAATGAACACCGGGGAGCTGTTTTTT; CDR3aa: CAWSRTMNTGELFF
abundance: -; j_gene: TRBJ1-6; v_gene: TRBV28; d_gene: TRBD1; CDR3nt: TGTGCCAGCAGTTTCCTTACCGACAGGGGGTACTATAATTCACCCCTCCACTTT; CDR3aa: CASSFLTDRGYYNSPLHF
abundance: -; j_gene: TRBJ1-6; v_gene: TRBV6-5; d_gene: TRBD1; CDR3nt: TGTGCCAGCAGTTACCGACAGGGTGGAAATTCACCCCTCCACTTT; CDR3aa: CASSYRQGGNSPLHF
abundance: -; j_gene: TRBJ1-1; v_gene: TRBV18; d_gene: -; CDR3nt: TGTGCCAGCTCCCCGCGGGGGGGAACACCCTTGAACACTGAAGCTTTCTTT; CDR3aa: CASSPRGGTPLNTEAFF
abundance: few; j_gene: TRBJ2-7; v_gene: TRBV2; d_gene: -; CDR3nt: TGTGCCAGCAGTATAGCCCCGGGGTCCTACGAGCAGTACTTC; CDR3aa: CASSIAPGSYEQYF
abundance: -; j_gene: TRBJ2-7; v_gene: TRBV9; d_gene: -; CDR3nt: TGTGCCAGCAGCGTGAATAGCGGAAACTACGAGCAGTACTTC; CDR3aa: CASSVNSGNYEQYF
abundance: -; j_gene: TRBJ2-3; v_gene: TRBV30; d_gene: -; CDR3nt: TGTGCCTGGAGTACCGACGGGAGCGCAGATACGCAGTATTTT; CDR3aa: CAWSTDGSADTQYF
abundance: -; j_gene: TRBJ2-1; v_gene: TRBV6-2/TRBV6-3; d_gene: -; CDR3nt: TGTGCCAGCAGTTCGGCTAGCTCCTACAATGAGCAGTTCTTC; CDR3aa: CASSSASSYNEQFF
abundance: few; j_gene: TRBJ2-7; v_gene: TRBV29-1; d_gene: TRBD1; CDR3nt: TGCAGCGCCCGGGACAGAATCTCCTACGAGCAGTACTTC; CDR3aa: CSARDRISYEQYF
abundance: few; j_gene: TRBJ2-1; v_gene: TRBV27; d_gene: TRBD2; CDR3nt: TGTGCCGTCGGGAGCGGGAGATCTAGTGAGCAGTTCTTC; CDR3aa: CAVGSGRSSEQFF
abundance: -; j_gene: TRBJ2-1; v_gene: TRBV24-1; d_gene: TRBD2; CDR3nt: TGTGCCACCAGTGAAGCGGGACTAACCCACAATGAGCAGTTCTTC; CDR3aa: CATSEAGLTHNEQFF
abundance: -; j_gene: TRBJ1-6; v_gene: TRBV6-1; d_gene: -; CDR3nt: TGTGCCAGCAGTGAAAGGGTGGGGGCCGGTTCACCCCTCCACTTT; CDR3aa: CASSERVGAGSPLHF
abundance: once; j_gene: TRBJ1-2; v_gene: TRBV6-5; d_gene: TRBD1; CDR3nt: TGTGCCAGCACCAAGACAGGGTCAACCTATGGCTACACCTTC; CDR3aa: CASTKTGSTYGYTF
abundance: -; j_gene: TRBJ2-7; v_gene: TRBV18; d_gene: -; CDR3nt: TGTGCCAGCTCACCGGGCAGGGGCCACGAGCAGTACTTC; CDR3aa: CASSPGRGHEQYF
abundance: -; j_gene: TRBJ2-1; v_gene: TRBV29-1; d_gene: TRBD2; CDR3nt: TGCAGCGGACTAGGGACTAGCGGGGACAATGAGCAGTTCTTC; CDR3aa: CSGLGTSGDNEQFF
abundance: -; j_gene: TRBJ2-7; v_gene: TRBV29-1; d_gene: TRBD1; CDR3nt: TGCAGCGTTGAACCAGGGGGCCACGAGCAGTACTTC; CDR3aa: CSVEPGGHEQYF
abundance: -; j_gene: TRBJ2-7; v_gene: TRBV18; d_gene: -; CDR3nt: TGTGCCAGCTCTCCGACTTCTACTCAAAACTCCTACGAGCAGTACTTC; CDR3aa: CASSPTSTQNSYEQYF
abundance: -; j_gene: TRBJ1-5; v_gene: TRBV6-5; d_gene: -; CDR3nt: TGTGCCAGCAGTCCCCTCGGAGGAGGGCTCCAGCCCCAGCATTTT; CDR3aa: CASSPLGGGLQPQHF
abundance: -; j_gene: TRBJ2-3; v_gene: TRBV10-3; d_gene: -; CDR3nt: TGTGCCATCAGTGAGTCGGGGGGTGTCAACTCGGGCACAGATACGCAGTATTTT; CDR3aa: CAISESGGVNSGTDTQYF
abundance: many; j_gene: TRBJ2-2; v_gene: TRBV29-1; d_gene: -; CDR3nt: TGCAGCGTTGAAACCCTTGGGCCAGGGGACACCGGGGAGCTGTTTTTT; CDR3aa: CSVETLGPGDTGELFF
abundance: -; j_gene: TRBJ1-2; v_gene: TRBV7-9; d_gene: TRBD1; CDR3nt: TGTGCCAGCAGCTATTTACAGGGGGCTGAAGGCTACACCTTC; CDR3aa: CASSYLQGAEGYTF
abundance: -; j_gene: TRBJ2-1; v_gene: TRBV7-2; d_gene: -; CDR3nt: TGTGCCAGCAGTTTTAGAAGCTCCTACAATGAGCAGTTCTTC; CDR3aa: CASSFRSSYNEQFF
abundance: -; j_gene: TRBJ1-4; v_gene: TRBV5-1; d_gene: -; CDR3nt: TGCGCCAGCAGCTTATCTGGGGCGACTAATGAAAAACTGTTTTTT; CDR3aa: CASSLSGATNEKLFF
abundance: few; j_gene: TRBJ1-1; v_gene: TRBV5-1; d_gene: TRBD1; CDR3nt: TGCGCCAGCAGCCAAGGACAGGGCGGCACTGAAGCTTTCTTT; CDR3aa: CASSQGQGGTEAFF
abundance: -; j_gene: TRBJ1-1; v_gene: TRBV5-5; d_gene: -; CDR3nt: TGTGCCAGCAGCTGGGCAGGCAGCATGAACACTGAAGCTTTCTTT; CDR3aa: CASSWAGSMNTEAFF
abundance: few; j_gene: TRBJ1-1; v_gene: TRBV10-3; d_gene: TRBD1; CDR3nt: TGTGCCATCAGTGAGTCGCCAGGGGGCATCAATGAAGCTTTCTTT; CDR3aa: CAISESPGGINEAFF
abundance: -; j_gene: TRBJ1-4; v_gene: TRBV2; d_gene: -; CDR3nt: TGTGCCAGCGCTTTTGGGGGACTGTTGAATGAAAAACTGTTTTTT; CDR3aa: CASAFGGLLNEKLFF
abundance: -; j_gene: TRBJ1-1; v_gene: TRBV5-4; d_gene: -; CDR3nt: TGTGCCAGCAGCTTGGATTCCGGGACAATAGGCACTGAAGCTTTCTTT; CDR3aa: CASSLDSGTIGTEAFF
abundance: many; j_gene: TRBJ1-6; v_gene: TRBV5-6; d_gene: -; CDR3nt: TGTGCCAGCAGCTTTTGGGCCCGAGGGAATAATTCACCCCTCCACTTT; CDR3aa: CASSFWARGNNSPLHF